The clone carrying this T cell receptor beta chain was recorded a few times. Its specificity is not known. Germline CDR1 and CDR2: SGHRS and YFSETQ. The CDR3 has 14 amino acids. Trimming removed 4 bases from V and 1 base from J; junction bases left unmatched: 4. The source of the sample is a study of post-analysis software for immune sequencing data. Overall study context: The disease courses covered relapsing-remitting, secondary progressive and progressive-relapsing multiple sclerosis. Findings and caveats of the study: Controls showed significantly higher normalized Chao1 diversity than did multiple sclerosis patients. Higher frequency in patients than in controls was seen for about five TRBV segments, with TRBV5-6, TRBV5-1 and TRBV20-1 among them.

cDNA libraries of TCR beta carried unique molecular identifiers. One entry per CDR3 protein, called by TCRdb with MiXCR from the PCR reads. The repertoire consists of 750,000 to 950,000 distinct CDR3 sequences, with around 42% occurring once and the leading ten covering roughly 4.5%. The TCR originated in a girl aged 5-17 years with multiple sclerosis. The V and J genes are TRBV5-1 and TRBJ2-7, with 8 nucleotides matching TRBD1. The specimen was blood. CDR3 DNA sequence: TGCGCCAGCAGCAGGGGACAGGAGTCCTACGAGCAGTACTTC. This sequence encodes CASSRGQESYEQYF.